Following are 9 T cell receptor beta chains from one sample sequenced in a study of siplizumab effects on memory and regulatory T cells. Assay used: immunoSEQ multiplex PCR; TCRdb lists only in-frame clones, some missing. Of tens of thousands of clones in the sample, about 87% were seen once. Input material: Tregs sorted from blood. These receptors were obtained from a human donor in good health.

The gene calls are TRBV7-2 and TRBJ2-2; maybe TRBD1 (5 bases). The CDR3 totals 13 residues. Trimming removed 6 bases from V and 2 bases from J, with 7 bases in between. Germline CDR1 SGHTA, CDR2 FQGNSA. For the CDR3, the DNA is TGTGCCAGCAGAAGGGGAAACACCGGGGAGCTGTTTTTT. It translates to CASRRGNTGELFF.

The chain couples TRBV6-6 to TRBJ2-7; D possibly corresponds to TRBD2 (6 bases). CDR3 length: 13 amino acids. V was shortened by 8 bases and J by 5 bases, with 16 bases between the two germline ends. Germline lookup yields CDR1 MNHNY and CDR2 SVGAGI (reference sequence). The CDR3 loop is CASWGLPPNEQYF. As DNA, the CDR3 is TGTGCCAGCTGGGGACTCCCTCCTAACGAGCAGTACTTC.

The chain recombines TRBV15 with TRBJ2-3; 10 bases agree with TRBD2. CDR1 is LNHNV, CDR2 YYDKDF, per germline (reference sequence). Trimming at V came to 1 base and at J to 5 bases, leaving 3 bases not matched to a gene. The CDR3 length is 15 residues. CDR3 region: CATSRGLAGEDTQYF. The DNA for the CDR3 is TGTGCCACCAGCAGAGGGCTAGCGGGAGAAGATACGCAGTATTTT.

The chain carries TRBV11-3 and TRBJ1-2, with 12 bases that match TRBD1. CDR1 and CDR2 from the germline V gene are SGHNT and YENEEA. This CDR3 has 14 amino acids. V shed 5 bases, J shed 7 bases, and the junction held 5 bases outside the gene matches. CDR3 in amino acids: CASSPGTGGFGYTF. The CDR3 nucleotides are TGTGCCAGCAGCCCAGGGACAGGGGGCTTTGGCTACACCTTC.

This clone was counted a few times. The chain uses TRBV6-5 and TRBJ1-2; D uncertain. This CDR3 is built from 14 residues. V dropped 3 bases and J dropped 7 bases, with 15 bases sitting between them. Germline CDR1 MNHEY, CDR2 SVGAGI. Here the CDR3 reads CASSYNGPGSGYTF. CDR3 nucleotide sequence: TGTGCCAGCAGTTATAACGGCCCTGGAAGTGGCTACACCTTC.

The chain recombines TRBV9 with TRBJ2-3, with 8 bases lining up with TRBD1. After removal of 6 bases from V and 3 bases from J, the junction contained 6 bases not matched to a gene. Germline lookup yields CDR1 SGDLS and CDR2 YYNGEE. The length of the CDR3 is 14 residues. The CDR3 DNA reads TGTGCCAGCACCCCTGGACAGGGTACAGATACGCAGTATTTT. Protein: CASTPGQGTDTQYF.

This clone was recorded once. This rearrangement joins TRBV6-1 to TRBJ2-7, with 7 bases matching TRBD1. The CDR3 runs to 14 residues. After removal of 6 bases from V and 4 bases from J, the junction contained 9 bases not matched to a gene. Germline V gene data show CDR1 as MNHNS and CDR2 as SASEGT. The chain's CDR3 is CASSTGQSLYEQYF. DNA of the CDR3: TGTGCCAGCAGCACGGGACAGTCTTTATACGAGCAGTACTTC.

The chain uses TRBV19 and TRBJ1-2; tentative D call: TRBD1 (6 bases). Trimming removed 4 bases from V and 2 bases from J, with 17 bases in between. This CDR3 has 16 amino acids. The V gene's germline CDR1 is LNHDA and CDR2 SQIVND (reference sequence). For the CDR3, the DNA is TGTGCCAGTAGTACAACGCCGGGGGGCTACAACTATGGCTACACCTTC. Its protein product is CASSTTPGGYNYGYTF.

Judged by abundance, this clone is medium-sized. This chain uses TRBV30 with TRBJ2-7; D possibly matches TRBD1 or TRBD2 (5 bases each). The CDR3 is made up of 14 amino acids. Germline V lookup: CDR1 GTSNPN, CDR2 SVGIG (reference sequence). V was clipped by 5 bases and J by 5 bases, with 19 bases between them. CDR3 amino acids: CAWGPPGAWHEQYF. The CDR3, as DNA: TGTGCCTGGGGCCCCCCCGGGGCTTGGCACGAGCAGTACTTC. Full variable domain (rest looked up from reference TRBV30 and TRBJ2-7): SQTIHQWPATLVQPVGSPLSLECTVEGTSNPNLYWYRQAAGRGLQLLFYSVGIGQISSEVPQNLSASRPQDRQFILSSKKLLLSDSGFYLCAWGPPGAWHEQYFGPGTRLTVT.